This TCR beta chain stems from a study of shared clonotypes between healthy human individuals (dated by TCRdb to the early 2020s). Study-level background: The cohort comprised two women and a few men aged 18 to 49 years. For each donor, CD4 naive and CD4 memory were each run on three plates, CD8 naive on two plates, and CD8 memory on one plate. Blood TCR repertoires of roughly five healthy adults were deeply sequenced to estimate repertoire size and the extent of clonotype sharing between individuals. To increase sequencing depth and limit assay-specific biases, TCR repertoire library preparation and sequencing were carried out by different laboratories using diverse techniques. Leukapheresis yielded between about 0.85 and 9.5 billion PBMCs per donor.

Healthy HIV-negative adults with no recently reported acute infections or vaccinations were included as donors. All donors were Caucasian adults living in Nashville, Tennessee, USA. CD4+ T cells were enriched by magnetic negative selection; naive cells were then positively selected on CD45RA, and the negative fraction formed the memory subset. After blood collection by leukapheresis, PBMCs were isolated using Ficoll-Histopaque density gradient centrifugation and then cryopreserved in the vapor phase of liquid nitrogen. Analytical flow cytometry was used to check the purity and quantity of each magnetically sorted T cell population. Each sorted fraction had its genomic DNA isolated and then quantified by UV absorbance on a Nanodrop 2000c. To note about this clone: What this receptor recognizes is not known. No much larger clone is present one base from it, and per-base qualities are unavailable.

On the study overall, not on this receptor specifically: Compared with non-shared clonotypes, the clonotypes found in all four sorted-subset donors had higher generation probabilities. Across a few donors, about 5.2% of naive CD4, roughly 3.5% of naive CD8, 2% to 2.5% of memory CD4, and roughly 0.4% of memory CD8 clonotypes were shared. Naive subsets generally had larger estimated clonotype richness than memory subsets did. The small number of donors limited the genetic and exposure-history diversity represented. Only blood was sampled, and tissue TCR repertoires likely differ from those in blood. Pairwise subsampling led to the expectation that sequencing depth would affect the degree of clonotype sharing among donors. Rarefaction of sorted-subset datasets indicated incomplete sequencing despite the large sequencing depth.

Trimming at the junction amounts to 6 bases on V and 0 bases on J, and the germline ends lie 12 bases apart. CDR1 and CDR2, looked up from the germline V gene (reference sequence), are MNHEY and SMNVEV. The CDR3 spans 15 residues, from the cysteine through the phenylalanine. Here the CDR3 DNA is all that survives: 45 bases in frame from base 1. Using the deep immunoSEQ assay, TCR CDR3 regions were amplified from genomic DNA by multiplex PCR. Extracted genomic DNA from each cell subset was spread evenly across all wells of several immunoSEQ 96-well plates, with each plate serving as a replicate. For sorted subsets, roughly 200 ng of genomic DNA, equivalent to roughly 33,000 T cell genomes, went into each replicate PCR. Purified libraries were quantified with a Qubit 3.0 fluorometer, sized on a Bioanalyzer 2100, and re-quantified with the KAPA Library Quantification kit. Every immunoSEQ 96-well plate was sequenced on a separate single-read 150-cycle Illumina NextSeq 550 flow cell. The original methods were these. Because only junctional sequences without quality scores were contained in the immunoSEQ output, filtering matching that applied to full-length reads could not be performed. To assign V/J genes and CDR3, sequences were annotated against IMGT germline references using PyIR, a Python wrapper for IgBLAST v1.9. Reads with weak V/J assignments (E-value above 1e-6), missing CDR3, stop codons, out-of-frame junctions, or ambiguous translated residues were removed. V3J clonotypes were defined as sequences sharing the same inferred V gene, J gene, and CDR3 amino acid sequence. Percentage overlap between repertoires was computed as shared unique clonotypes divided by the size of the smaller repertoire. Repertoire richness was assessed with RTK rarefaction, the Chao1 estimator, and Recon v2.1 estimates of unobserved clonotypes. Generation probabilities for all TCRbeta clonotypes obtained by the gDNA method from a handful of donors were computed using OLGA. Imported from immuneACCESS, the table was reduced by TCRdb to in-frame sequences with V and J called. These copies leave out some clones; in studies compared against another copy, an unresolved V gene accounts for under half, and the cause of the remainder is not known. V, J and clone size derive from that table, while D and trimming were established from the DNA sequence. The sample has 400,000 to 600,000 clones on record, 90% to 96% of them singletons. The ten largest clones capture about 0.059% of the sample.

This sequence uses TRBV27 and TRBJ1-5, with no D gene named confidently. The sequence was collected from a woman younger than 45 in good health. The sequencing sample was made of naive CD4+ T cells sorted from blood. Reading the label with the study, this specimen's cell subset or site is: CD45RA+ positively selected. The CDR3 loop reads CASSPMRGSNQPQHF. DNA sequence: TGTGCCAGCAGCCCAATGCGGGGTAGCAATCAGCCCCAGCATTTT.